These 2 T cell receptor beta chains were all obtained from the same sample, sequenced in a study of blood T cells in healthy people across ages. It was with a sample-barcoded 5' primer and a J-beta primer mix that a second PCR of about 6 to 12 cycles was run. MiXCR, run by TCRdb on the 5' RACE reads, gives a single entry per CDR3 protein. The sample consists of some 1.8 million distinct CDR3 sequences, more than 35% of them appearing once. Sequencing was performed on blood. The receptor source for this set is a human donor in good health.

Worth noting for this clonotype: An end of the junction does not agree with germline; a read error may underlie this. The chain carries TRBV18 and TRBJ2-1; D is unresolved. The CDR3 runs 15 residues. Germline loops: CDR1 KGHSH, CDR2 LQKENI. The CDR3 sequence is CARSRALTLANEQFF. The CDR3 DNA sequence: TGTGCCCGCTCCCGCGCTCTGACCTTAGCTAATGAGCAGTTCTTC.

CDR3 DNA: TGTGCCAGCAGCCGGCGGACGTCATCCGGCGCAGATACGCAGTATTTT. Amino acids: CASSRRTSSGADTQYF. V is TRBV7-2 and J is TRBJ2-3; D is unclear. The V gene's germline CDR1 is SGHTA and CDR2 FQGNSA. The CDR3 contains 16 residues. V gave up 5 bases and J gave up 4 bases, with 19 bases separating them.